This note documents a single T cell receptor (beta chain) sequence. The target of this receptor is not known. No much larger clone exists at a distance of one base, and base qualities are not known. The CDR3 measures 12 amino acids from cysteine to phenylalanine. CDR3 DNA is the only sequence kept; it has 36 bases, read in frame from the first base. V drops 5 bases and J drops 6 bases, leaving 11 bases in between. Sequences SEHNR (CDR1) and FQNEAQ (CDR2) are obtained from the germline V gene (reference sequence). TCRbeta CDR3 regions were amplified from genomic DNA by means of the immunoSEQ Assay, a bias-controlled multiplex PCR. The original pipeline was this. The number of nucleated cells in each sample was estimated from the amplification of reference gene primers within the assay. Sequence reads were collapsed and filtered to measure the absolute abundance of every unique TCRbeta CDR3 rearrangement. For each sample, productive Simpson clonality was calculated as the square root of Simpson's diversity index across productive rearrangements. TCRdb obtained this table from immuneACCESS and retained in-frame rearrangements with V and J assigned. These tables miss some clones; where compared with another copy, unresolved V genes account for less than half of the shortfall, and the remainder is unexplained. The DNA was the basis for D and trimming; V, J and clone size are from that table. Across this sample there are roughly 500,000 clones, with roughly 87% seen only once. The ten largest account for around 0.95% of the sample.

In Seattle, one collaborating source enrolled patients while the infection was active and tracked those patients longitudinally over the course of disease. Whole blood was collected in K2EDTA tubes by collaborating institutions according to the institutions' own protocols. Collaborator samples were shipped for TCRbeta analysis as frozen whole blood, isolated PBMCs, or DNA extracted from either sample type. This record belongs to a study of blood T cell repertoires in COVID-19 (dated by TCRdb to 2019 to 2021). Notes on the research overall: Samples from collaborators originated in the United States, Italy and Spain and spanned both the acute and convalescent phases of COVID-19. The samples were drawn from the first 160 participants of the ongoing ImmuneRACE study and from 950 to 1,500 subjects provided by 6 global collaborators. Deeply sampled blood TCRbeta repertoires from subjects exposed to, actively infected with, or recovered from COVID-19 were included in the dataset. The sample metadata nearly always contained a de-identified subject ID, COVID-19 status, age in years and sex. The repertoires were released in a freely available public database meant as a resource for research on the immune response to SARS-CoV-2. Where available, HLA class I and class II types were taken from metadata supplied by the sample provider and were not determined by assay-based typing. The prospective study material was composed of cDNA or gDNA derived from T cells, B-cell-depleted T cells, or PBMCs. What the study reported, not specific to this receptor: Clinical and demographic metadata were provided uncurated, with the amount varying by source and participant.

The specimen sequenced was peripheral blood. The TCR sequence derives from a man younger than 30 with COVID-19, enrolled during active disease. The rearrangement joined TRBV7-9 to TRBJ2-7; TRBD1 is a weak D gene call, 5 bases matching. Here the CDR3 is given as CASSQGLTEQYF. The nucleotide sequence is given as TGTGCCAGCAGCCAGGGTCTGACCGAGCAGTACTTC. Here the CDR3 is joined to the reference TRBV7-9 and TRBJ2-7 genes, and the full variable domain is: DTGVSQNPRHKITKRGQNVTFRCDPISEHNRLYWYRQTLGQGPEFLTYFQNEAQLEKSRLLSDRFSAERPKGSFSTLEIQRTEQGDSAMYLCASSQGLTEQYFGPGTRLTVT.